Following are 23 T cell receptor beta chains from one sample sequenced in a study of blood T cell repertoires in COVID-19. TCRdb's copy holds only in-frame clones and misses some; the assay was immunoSEQ multiplex PCR. This table has approximately 150,000 clones, 70% to 90% appearing once. Sequencing was performed on peripheral blood. The receptors derive from an elderly woman with COVID-19, enrolled during active disease.

The chain is built from TRBV9 and TRBJ2-2; 14 bases agree with TRBD2. Losses at the gene ends were 2 bases for V and 7 bases for J; bases not matched to a gene: 10. This CDR3 region has 18 residues. Germline V lookup: CDR1 SGDLS, CDR2 YYNGEE. The CDR3 DNA follows: TGTGCCAGCAGCGTGGGGGGACTAGCGGGAGCGTTAGGCGGGGAGCTGTTTTTT. Translating gives CASSVGGLAGALGGELFF.

This rearrangement joins TRBV21-1 to TRBJ1-1; the table's D call, TRBD1, has no DNA check behind it. TRBV21-1 is a pseudogene locus. The CDR3 runs 15 residues. The CDR3, as DNA: TGTGCCAGCAGCAAAGCTGGGGACAGCTATGGTGAAGCTTTCTTT. Amino acid sequence: CASSKAGDSYGEAFF.

The table lists this clone with a few counts. The rearrangement uses TRBV6-5 and TRBJ1-2; D is possibly TRBD1 (6 bases). This CDR3 has 13 residues. CDR1 is MNHEY, CDR2 SVGAGI, per germline. V was cut by 2 bases and J by 8 bases, with 12 bases left in between. The CDR3 loop reads CASSYAGAGGYTF. As DNA, the CDR3 is TGTGCCAGCAGTTACGCGGGGGCGGGAGGCTACACCTTC.

The chain links TRBV4-2 to TRBJ2-1; D gene ambiguous. CDR1 and CDR2 (germline): LGHNA, YNFKEQ. The CDR3 is 14 amino acids. V was trimmed by 4 bases and J by 9 bases, leaving 16 bases between them. The CDR3 DNA is TGTGCCAGCAGCCCCCACGTTAAAAATAGTGAGCAGTTCTTC. Its protein product is CASSPHVKNSEQFF.

CDR3 bases: TGTGCCAGCAGAGGAGGGATTGACACTGAAGCTTTCTTT. It codes for CASRGGIDTEAFF. This rearrangement joins TRBV28 to TRBJ1-1; D not certain. Deletions cut 6 bases from V and 3 bases from J, with 11 bases between. Germline CDR1 is MDHEN and CDR2 is SYDVKM. The CDR3 is 13 residues long.

V is TRBV27 and J is TRBJ2-7; D uncertain. Germline-derived CDR1 and CDR2 are MNHEY and SMNVEV (reference sequence). Trimming took 1 base from V and 5 from J, leaving 12 bases between them. The CDR3 is 14 amino acids. The CDR3 coding sequence is TGTGCCAGCAGTTTATTCGGGTCGCTCGACGAGCAGTACTTC. Amino acid sequence: CASSLFGSLDEQYF.

The gene calls are TRBV7-2 and TRBJ2-7; a possible D gene is TRBD2 (6 bases). The germline CDR1 and CDR2 sequences are SGHTA and FQGNSA. The V end lost 5 bases, the J end lost 0 bases, and 14 bases lay between the germline ends. The CDR3 covers 15 residues. CDR3 sequence (DNA): TGTGCCAGCAGCCCCCGACCCGGGGGCTCCTACGAGCAGTACTTC. Protein sequence: CASSPRPGGSYEQYF.

This chain links TRBV5-1 with TRBJ1-2; 8 bases fit TRBD1. Germline V gene data show CDR1 as SGHRS and CDR2 as YFSETQ. The length of the CDR3 is 17 residues. V was clipped by 1 base and J by 4 bases; unmatched bases: 12. CDR3 loop: CASSLSPTTGVAYGYTF. The CDR3, as DNA: TGCGCCAGCAGCTTGAGCCCGACGACAGGGGTCGCCTATGGCTACACCTTC.

V is TRBV4-2 and J is TRBJ1-1, with 7 bases lining up with TRBD1. Germline CDR1 and CDR2: LGHNA and YNFKEQ. Unmatched junction bases numbered 7, after V lost 1 base and J lost 2 bases. The length of the CDR3 is 16 residues. The CDR3 nucleotides read TGTGCCAGCAGCCAAGGGGCAGGGGGGACAAACACTGAAGCTTTCTTT. This translates into CASSQGAGGTNTEAFF.

This sequence joins TRBV6-5 and TRBJ2-1; 9 nucleotides align to TRBD2. In germline, CDR1 is MNHEY, CDR2 SVGAGI. V lost 6 bases and J lost 6; bases outside the gene matches: 6. The CDR3 contains 14 residues. CDR3 in DNA: TGTGCCAGCAGGAACCCTAGCGGGACCAATGAGCAGTTCTTC. Translation gives CASRNPSGTNEQFF.

The chain carries TRBV28 and TRBJ2-2; D is unclear. Trimming removed 3 bases from V and 2 bases from J, with 13 bases in between. CDR3 length equals 16 residues. The germline gives CDR1 MDHEN, CDR2 SYDVKM. CDR3 region: CASSFSLPLNTGELFF. CDR3 in DNA: TGTGCCAGCAGTTTTAGCCTGCCTCTCAACACCGGGGAGCTGTTTTTT.

V and J are TRBV2 and TRBJ1-1; D unresolved. CDR3 length: 15 residues. From germline, CDR1 is SNHLY and CDR2 FYNNEI. Between the trimmed V and J ends, which lost 4 bases and 0 bases, there was a span of 12 bases. The CDR3 protein is CASSVRQTLNTEAFF. The CDR3 nucleotides are TGTGCCAGCAGTGTCAGGCAGACACTGAACACTGAAGCTTTCTTT. Complete variable domain (other parts from reference TRBV2 and TRBJ1-1): EPEVTQTPSHQVTQMGQEVILRCVPISNHLYFYWYRQILGQKVEFLVSFYNNEISEKSEIFDDQFSVERPDGSNFTLKIRSTKLEDSAMYFCASSVRQTLNTEAFFGQGTRLTVV.

The chain employs TRBV27 and TRBJ2-3; 13 positions agree with TRBD2. Losses at the gene ends were 2 bases for V and 3 bases for J; bases not matched to a gene: 8. The CDR3 loop spans 18 amino acids. In germline, CDR1 is MNHEY, CDR2 SMNVEV (reference sequence). The CDR3 spells CASSLGTSGNVRTDTQYF. CDR3 coding DNA: TGTGCCAGCAGTTTAGGGACTAGCGGGAATGTGAGGACAGATACGCAGTATTTT.

The chain carries TRBV12-3 or TRBV12-4 and TRBJ1-2, with D tentatively TRBD1 (6 bases). V gave up 5 bases and J gave up 2 bases, with 6 bases separating them. The CDR3 consists of 12 residues. The CDR3 nucleotides are TGTGCCAGCAGTACAGGGAACTATGGCTACACCTTC. Protein: CASSTGNYGYTF.

This clone was counted only a few times. The genes are TRBV7-6 and TRBJ2-7; possibly TRBD2 for D (6 bases). V lost 5 bases, J lost 0 bases, and 14 bases lay in between. Germline-derived CDR1 and CDR2 are SGHVS and FNYEAQ. This CDR3 has 15 amino acids. The CDR3 spells CASSPRAGSSYEQYF. In DNA form, the CDR3 reads TGTGCCAGCAGCCCGAGGGCGGGAAGCTCCTACGAGCAGTACTTC.

The chain combines TRBV19 with TRBJ1-5, with D unclear. V was cut by 3 bases and J by 7 bases, with 13 bases left in between. The CDR3 extends over 14 amino acids. CDR1 is LNHDA and CDR2 is SQIVND in the germline V gene (reference sequence). CDR3 in amino acids: CASSMAGRVQPQHF. CDR3 nucleotide sequence: TGTGCCAGTAGTATGGCAGGTAGAGTACAGCCCCAGCATTTT.

Only one count was recorded for this clone. The chain recombines TRBV27 with TRBJ1-2; D unresolved. The CDR3 runs 16 residues. The V and J ends lost 6 bases and 4 bases respectively, with 21 bases between them. CDR1 is MNHEY, CDR2 SMNVEV, per germline (reference sequence). The CDR3 sequence: CASRDNVGGGSYGYTF. The CDR3 region has the DNA TGTGCCAGCAGAGATAATGTCGGTGGAGGTAGCTATGGCTACACCTTC.

This clone was recorded once. The chain couples TRBV15 to TRBJ2-1; 8 bases fit TRBD1. The V gene's germline CDR1 is LNHNV and CDR2 YYDKDF (reference sequence). Trimming cost V 3 bases and J 4 bases; bases outside gene matches: 8. This CDR3 has 16 amino acids. The CDR3 DNA sequence: TGTGCCACCAGCAGGCCTCCGGGACAGGCTTACAATGAGCAGTTCTTC. It yields the protein CATSRPPGQAYNEQFF.

This chain connects TRBV24-1 to TRBJ1-5, with 9 bases identical to TRBD1. The V and J ends lost 5 bases and 7 bases, in that order; junction bases with no gene match: 5. Germline V lookup: CDR1 KGHDR, CDR2 SFDVKD. The CDR3 runs to 14 residues. CDR3 protein: CATSVGTGNQPQHF. The CDR3 DNA follows: TGTGCCACCAGTGTTGGGACAGGGAACCAGCCCCAGCATTTT.

This clone was counted between two and nine times. The V gene is TRBV6-1, the J gene TRBJ1-3; 7 bases fit TRBD1. The V gene end was trimmed by 2 bases and the J gene end by 0 bases; junction bases not matched to a gene: 7. The CDR3 consists of 17 residues. Germline V gene lookup returns CDR1 MNHNS and CDR2 SASEGT. In nucleotides, the CDR3 is TGTGCCAGCAGTGAACAAAAGGGACAGCACTCTGGAAACACCATATATTTT. It translates to CASSEQKGQHSGNTIYF.

This chain connects TRBV6-5 to TRBJ2-1; 9 nucleotides align to TRBD1. Germline-derived CDR1 and CDR2 are MNHEY and SVGAGI. The CDR3 has 15 residues. J gave up 5 bases and V 11 bases, and 13 bases lay outside the gene matches. The DNA for the CDR3 is TGTGCCGGCGAGGATGGAGGACAGGGGAACAATGAGCAGTTCTTC. This codes for CAGEDGGQGNNEQFF.

The V and J genes are TRBV19 and TRBJ1-2; D is undetermined. Per germline, CDR1 LNHDA and CDR2 SQIVND (reference sequence). This CDR3 has 15 residues. V was pared by 5 bases and J by 4 bases, with 17 bases between. The CDR3 nucleotides are TGTGCCAGTAGTCCCTCCCTGGTGCGCGGCTATGGCTACACCTTC. Encoded protein: CASSPSLVRGYGYTF.

The gene calls are TRBV19 and TRBJ1-5; no clear D. This CDR3 region has 15 residues. V was shortened by 6 bases and J by 1 base, with 13 bases between the two germline ends. Germline V gene lookup returns CDR1 LNHDA and CDR2 SQIVND (reference sequence). This CDR3 is CASRELNRSNQPQHF. The DNA of the CDR3 is TGTGCCAGTAGAGAACTTAATCGGAGCAATCAGCCCCAGCATTTT.